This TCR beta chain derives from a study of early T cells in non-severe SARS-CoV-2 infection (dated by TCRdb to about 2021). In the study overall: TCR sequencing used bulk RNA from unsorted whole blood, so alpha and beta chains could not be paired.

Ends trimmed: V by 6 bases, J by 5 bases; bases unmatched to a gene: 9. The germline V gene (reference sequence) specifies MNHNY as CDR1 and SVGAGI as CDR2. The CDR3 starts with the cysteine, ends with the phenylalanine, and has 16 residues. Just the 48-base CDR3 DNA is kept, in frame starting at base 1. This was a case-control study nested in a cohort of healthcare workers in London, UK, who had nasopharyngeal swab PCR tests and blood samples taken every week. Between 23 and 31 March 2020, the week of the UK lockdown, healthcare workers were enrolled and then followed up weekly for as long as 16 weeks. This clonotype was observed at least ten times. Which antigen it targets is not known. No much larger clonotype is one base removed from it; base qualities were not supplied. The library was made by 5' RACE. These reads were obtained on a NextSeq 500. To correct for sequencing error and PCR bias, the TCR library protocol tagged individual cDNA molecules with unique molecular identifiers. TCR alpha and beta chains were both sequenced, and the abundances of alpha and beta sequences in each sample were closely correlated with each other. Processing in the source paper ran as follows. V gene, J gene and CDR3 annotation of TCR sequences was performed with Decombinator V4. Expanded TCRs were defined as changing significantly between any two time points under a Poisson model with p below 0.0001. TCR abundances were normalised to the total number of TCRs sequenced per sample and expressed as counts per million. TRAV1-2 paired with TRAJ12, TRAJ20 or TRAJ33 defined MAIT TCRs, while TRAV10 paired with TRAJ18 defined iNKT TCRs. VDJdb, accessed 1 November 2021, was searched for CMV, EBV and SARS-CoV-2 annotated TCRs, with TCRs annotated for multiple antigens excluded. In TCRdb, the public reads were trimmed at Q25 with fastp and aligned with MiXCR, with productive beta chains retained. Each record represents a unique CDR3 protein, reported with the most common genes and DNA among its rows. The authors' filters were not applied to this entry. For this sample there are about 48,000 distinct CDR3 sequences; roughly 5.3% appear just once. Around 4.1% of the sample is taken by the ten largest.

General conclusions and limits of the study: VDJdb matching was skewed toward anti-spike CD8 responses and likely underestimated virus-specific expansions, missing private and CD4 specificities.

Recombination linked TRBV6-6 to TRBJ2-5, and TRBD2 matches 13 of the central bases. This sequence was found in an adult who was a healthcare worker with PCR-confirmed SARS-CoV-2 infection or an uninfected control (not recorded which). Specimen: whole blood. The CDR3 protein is CASRGTSGTGGETQYF. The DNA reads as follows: TGTGCCAGCAGGGGGACTAGCGGGACCGGAGGGGAGACCCAGTACTTC.